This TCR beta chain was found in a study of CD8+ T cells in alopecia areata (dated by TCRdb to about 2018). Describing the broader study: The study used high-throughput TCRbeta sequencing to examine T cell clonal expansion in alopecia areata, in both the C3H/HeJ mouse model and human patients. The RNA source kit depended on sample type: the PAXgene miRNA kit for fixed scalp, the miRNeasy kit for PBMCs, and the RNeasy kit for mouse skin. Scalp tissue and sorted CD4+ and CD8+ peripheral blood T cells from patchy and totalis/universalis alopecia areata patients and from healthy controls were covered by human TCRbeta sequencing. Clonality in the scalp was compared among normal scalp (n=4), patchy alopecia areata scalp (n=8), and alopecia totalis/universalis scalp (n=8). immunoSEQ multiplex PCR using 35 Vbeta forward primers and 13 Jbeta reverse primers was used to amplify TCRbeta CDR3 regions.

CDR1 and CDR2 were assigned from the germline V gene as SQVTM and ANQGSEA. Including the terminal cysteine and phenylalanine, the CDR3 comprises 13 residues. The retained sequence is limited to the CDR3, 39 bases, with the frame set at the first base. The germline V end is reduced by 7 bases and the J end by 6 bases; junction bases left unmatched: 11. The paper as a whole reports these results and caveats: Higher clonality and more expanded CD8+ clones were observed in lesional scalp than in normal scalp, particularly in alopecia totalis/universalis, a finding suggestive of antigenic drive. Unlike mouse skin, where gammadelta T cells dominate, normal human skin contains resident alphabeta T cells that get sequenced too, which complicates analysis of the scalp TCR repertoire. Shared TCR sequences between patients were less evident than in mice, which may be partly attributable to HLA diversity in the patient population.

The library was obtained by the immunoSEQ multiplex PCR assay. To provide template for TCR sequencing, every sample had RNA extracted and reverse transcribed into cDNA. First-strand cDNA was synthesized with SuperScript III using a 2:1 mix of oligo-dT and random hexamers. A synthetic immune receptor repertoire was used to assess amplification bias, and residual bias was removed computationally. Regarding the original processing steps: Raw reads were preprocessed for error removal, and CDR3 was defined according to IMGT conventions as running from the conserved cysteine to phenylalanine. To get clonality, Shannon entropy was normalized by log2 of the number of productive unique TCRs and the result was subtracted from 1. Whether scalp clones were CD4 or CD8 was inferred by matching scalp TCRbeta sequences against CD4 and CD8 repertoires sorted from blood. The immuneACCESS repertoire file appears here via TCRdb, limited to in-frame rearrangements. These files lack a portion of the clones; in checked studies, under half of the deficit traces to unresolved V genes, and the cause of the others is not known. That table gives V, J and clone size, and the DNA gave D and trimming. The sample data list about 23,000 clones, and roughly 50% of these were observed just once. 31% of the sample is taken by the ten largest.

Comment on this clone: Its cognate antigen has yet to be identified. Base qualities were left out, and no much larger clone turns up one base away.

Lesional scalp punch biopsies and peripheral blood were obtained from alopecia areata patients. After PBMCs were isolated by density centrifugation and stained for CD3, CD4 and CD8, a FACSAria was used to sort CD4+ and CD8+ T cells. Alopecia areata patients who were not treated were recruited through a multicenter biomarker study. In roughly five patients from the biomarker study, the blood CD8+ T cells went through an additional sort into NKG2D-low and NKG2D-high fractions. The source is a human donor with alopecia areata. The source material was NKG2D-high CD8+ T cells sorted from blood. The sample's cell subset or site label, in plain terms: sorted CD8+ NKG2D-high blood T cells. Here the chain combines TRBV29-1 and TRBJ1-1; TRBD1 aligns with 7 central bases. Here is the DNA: TGCAGCGACACCCCCAGGGGGAAGGCTGAAGCTTTCTTT. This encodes CSDTPRGKAEAFF.